This TCR beta chain was sequenced during a study of cytomegalovirus exposure and HLA in healthy donors. Overall study findings and caveats: Common viral pathogens (according to a later analysis) appeared linked to several of the most significant clusters.

The sample holds a few counts of this clone. Its antigen is as yet unknown. PCR involved 60 Vbeta and 13 Jbeta primers. Sequenced by immunoSEQ multiplex PCR; TCRdb stores in-frame clones only, minus some. This sample has more than 95,000 clones, with 65% to 85% found just once. The germline CDR1 and CDR2 sequences are SGHVS and FNYEAQ. Trimming at V came to 5 bases and at J to 2 bases, leaving 3 bases not matched to a gene. CDR3 length: 17 residues. Source material: PBMCs. The TCR originated in a man younger than 30 in good health and CMV-seronegative. The J gene is TRBJ2-2, the V gene TRBV7-6; 15 bases match TRBD2. CDR3 sequence: CASSEGLAGGNTGELFF. The CDR3 DNA reads TGTGCCAGCAGCGAGGGACTAGCGGGAGGTAACACCGGGGAGCTGTTTTTT.